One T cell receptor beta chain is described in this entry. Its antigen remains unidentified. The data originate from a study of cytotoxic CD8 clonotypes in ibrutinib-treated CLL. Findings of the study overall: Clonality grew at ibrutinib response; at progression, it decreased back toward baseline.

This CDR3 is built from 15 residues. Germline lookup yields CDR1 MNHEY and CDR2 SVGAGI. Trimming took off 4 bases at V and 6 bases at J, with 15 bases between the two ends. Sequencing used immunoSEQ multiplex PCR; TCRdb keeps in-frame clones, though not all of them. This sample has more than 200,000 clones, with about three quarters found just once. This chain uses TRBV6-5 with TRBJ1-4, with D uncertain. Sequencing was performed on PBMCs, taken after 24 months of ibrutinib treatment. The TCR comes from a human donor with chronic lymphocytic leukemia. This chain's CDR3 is CASSSSGWEYEKLFF. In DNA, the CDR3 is TGTGCCAGCAGTTCCTCGGGGTGGGAATATGAAAAACTGTTTTTT.